This is a list of T cell receptor beta chains from one sample in a study of blood T cell repertoires in COVID-19. The protocol was immunoSEQ multiplex PCR, while the TCRdb copy is restricted to in-frame clones and leaves out a portion. Among about 430,000 clones listed, roughly 88% were seen once. The sample consisted of PBMCs or T cells enriched from blood (not recorded which). These TCRs come from a woman younger than 35 who had been exposed to COVID-19. The CDR3 runs from the conserved cysteine through the conserved F or W. The D gene is left open where the match is weak. Expanded clones are given a class, and other clones once, few, many or no size at all.

CDR3 | DNA | V | size | D | J
CAISEPGETQYF | TGTGCCATCAGTGAGCCGGGGGAGACCCAGTACTTC | TRBV10-3 | . | . | TRBJ2-5
CASSASDRANEKLFF | TGTGCCAGCAGCGCCTCGGACAGGGCTAATGAAAAACTGTTTTTT | TRBV9 | . | TRBD1 | TRBJ1-4
CASSYSKLVETQYF | TGTGCCAGCAGTTACTCGAAGTTAGTGGAGACCCAGTACTTC | TRBV6-5 | . | . | TRBJ2-5
CASSLSTNEKLFF | TGTGCCAGCAGTTTATCTACTAATGAAAAACTGTTTTTT | TRBV12-3/TRBV12-4 | . | . | TRBJ1-4
CASSSGTPRGNEQFF | TGTGCCAGCAGTTCCGGGACCCCGCGGGGCAATGAGCAGTTCTTC | TRBV6-5 | . | . | TRBJ2-1
CAISVVGPDGGPQHF | TGTGCCATCAGTGTAGTTGGGCCCGACGGAGGGCCCCAGCATTTT | TRBV10-3 | . | . | TRBJ1-5
CASSMQGAQGTQYF | TGTGCCAGCAGTATGCAGGGGGCGCAGGGGACCCAGTACTTC | TRBV28 | . | TRBD1 | TRBJ2-5
CASGLVPYGTSGRAHNEQFF | TGTGCTAGTGGTTTGGTACCGTACGGGACTAGCGGGAGGGCCCACAATGAGCAGTTCTTC | TRBV12-5 | . | TRBD2 | TRBJ2-1
CSAAQGTKGPQQYF | TGCAGCGCCGCTCAGGGGACTAAAGGGCCACAGCAGTACTTC | TRBV29-1 | . | . | TRBJ2-7
CASSYTTGGENEQYF | TGTGCCAGCAGTTACACCACGGGAGGGGAGAACGAGCAGTACTTC | TRBV6-2/TRBV6-3 | . | TRBD2 | TRBJ2-7
CASSQEMASGRSAFSYEQYF | TGTGCCAGCAGCCAAGAAATGGCTAGCGGGAGGTCAGCTTTCTCCTACGAGCAGTACTTC | TRBV4-2 | . | TRBD2 | TRBJ2-7
CATKTGGASPDTQYF | TGTGCCACAAAAACAGGGGGCGCTTCCCCAGATACGCAGTATTTT | TRBV28 | . | TRBD1 | TRBJ2-3
CASSEISGGNPAFF | TGTGCCAGCAGTGAAATATCCGGAGGTAACCCGGCTTTCTTT | TRBV6-1 | few | . | TRBJ1-1
CASSPAPRGIRDVLTF | TGTGCCAGCTCACCTGCCCCTAGAGGTATCAGGGACGTCCTGACTTTC | TRBV18 | few | . | TRBJ2-6
CASSPGQASGNTIYF | TGCGCCAGCAGCCCTGGACAGGCTTCTGGAAACACCATATATTTT | TRBV4-1 | . | TRBD1 | TRBJ1-3
CASSDYSPNRLAGGYNEQFF | TGTGCCAGCAGTGACTACTCGCCAAATCGACTAGCGGGGGGCTACAATGAGCAGTTCTTC | TRBV6-1 | . | TRBD2 | TRBJ2-1
CASSPGLAGNYEQYF | TGTGCCAGCTCACCGGGACTAGCGGGAAACTACGAGCAGTACTTC | TRBV18 | . | TRBD2 | TRBJ2-7
CASRAFHNEQFF | TGTGCCAGCAGAGCTTTCCACAATGAGCAGTTCTTC | TRBV7-9 | . | . | TRBJ2-1
CASSLSGGGDQPQHF | TGTGCCAGCAGTTTATCGGGAGGGGGAGATCAGCCCCAGCATTTT | TRBV27 | . | . | TRBJ1-5
CASAVSYGYTF | TGTGCCAGCGCGGTTTCCTATGGCTACACCTTC | TRBV18 | . | . | TRBJ1-2
CASSLTWTSGPLDEQFF | TGTGCCAGCAGCCTAACCTGGACTAGCGGACCATTGGATGAGCAGTTCTTC | TRBV14 | once | TRBD2 | TRBJ2-1
CASSANRGSGRAPEQYF | TGTGCCAGCAGCGCCAACCGGGGGAGCGGGAGGGCTCCCGAGCAGTACTTC | TRBV9 | . | TRBD2 | TRBJ2-7
CASSWGTSGSGNEQFF | TGTGCCAGCAGCTGGGGGACTAGCGGGAGTGGGAATGAGCAGTTCTTC | TRBV13 | . | TRBD2 | TRBJ2-1
CATGQLENTEAFF | TGTGCCACCGGACAGCTAGAGAACACTGAAGCTTTCTTT | TRBV5-4 | . | . | TRBJ1-1
CASRPTLANLNYEQYF | TGTGCCAGCAGGCCGACCCTAGCGAATTTAAACTACGAGCAGTACTTC | TRBV28 | . | . | TRBJ2-7
CASSRGQGRDEQFF | TGTGCCAGCAGCCGTGGACAGGGTCGGGATGAGCAGTTCTTC | TRBV7-9 | . | TRBD1 | TRBJ2-1
CARSLDREGNYEQYF | TGTGCCAGAAGCTTGGACAGGGAGGGAAACTACGAGCAGTACTTC | TRBV5-3 | . | . | TRBJ2-7
CASSRTSQNQETQYF | TGCGCCAGCAGCCGTACATCGCAAAACCAAGAGACCCAGTACTTC | TRBV4-1 | . | . | TRBJ2-5
CASSLIQGSYDNSPLHF | TGTGCCAGCAGCTTGATACAGGGGTCTTACGATAATTCACCCCTCCACTTT | TRBV5-8 | . | TRBD1 | TRBJ1-6
CSVEIASYGYTF | TGCAGCGTTGAGATCGCCAGCTATGGCTACACCTTC | TRBV29-1 | . | . | TRBJ1-2
CASSVKEGSSTDTQYF | TGTGCCAGCTCCGTTAAAGAGGGATCAAGCACAGATACGCAGTATTTT | TRBV18 | . | . | TRBJ2-3
CASSKSRDPTNEKLFF | TGTGCCAGCAGCAAAAGCAGGGATCCAACTAATGAAAAACTGTTTTTT | TRBV21-1 | once | . | TRBJ1-4
CASRPGQGGNQPQHF | TGTGCCAGCAGGCCGGGACAGGGTGGCAATCAGCCCCAGCATTTT | TRBV6-5 | . | TRBD1 | TRBJ1-5
CASSPDSYSGANVLTF | TGTGCCAGCAGCCCCGACAGTTACTCTGGGGCCAACGTCCTGACTTTC | TRBV14 | . | . | TRBJ2-6
CASSQEYRGPYNEQFF | TGTGCCAGCAGCCAAGAATACAGGGGGCCCTACAATGAGCAGTTCTTC | TRBV4-2 | once | TRBD1 | TRBJ2-1
CASKKTGGSGELFF | TGTGCCAGCAAGAAGACAGGGGGGTCCGGGGAGCTGTTTTTT | TRBV5-4 | . | TRBD1 | TRBJ2-2
CASSPSGARLETQYF | TGTGCCAGCTCACCAAGCGGGGCCCGACTAGAGACCCAGTACTTC | TRBV18 | . | TRBD2 | TRBJ2-5
CASSPDRDGGYGYTF | TGTGCCAGCAGCCCAGACAGGGACGGTGGCTATGGCTACACCTTC | TRBV28 | . | TRBD1 | TRBJ1-2
CASSPGVSGLRGEQYF | TGTGCCAGCAGCCCCGGAGTCAGTGGGTTACGTGGGGAGCAGTACTTC | TRBV6-2/TRBV6-3 | many | . | TRBJ2-7
CASSFVGSYEQYF | TGTGCCAGCAGTTTCGTCGGCTCCTACGAGCAGTACTTC | TRBV12-3/TRBV12-4 | once | . | TRBJ2-7
CASSPNRDRVNEQFF | TGTGCCAGCAGCCCAAACCGGGACAGGGTCAATGAGCAGTTCTTC | TRBV7-3 | . | TRBD1 | TRBJ2-1
CASSSREGGLYEQYF | TGTGCCAGCAGTTCCCGGGAAGGGGGATTATACGAGCAGTACTTC | TRBV27 | . | . | TRBJ2-7
CATSGQRAGGSYNEQFF | TGTGCCACCAGCGGACAGAGGGCGGGGGGGTCCTACAATGAGCAGTTCTTC | TRBV15 | . | TRBD2 | TRBJ2-1
CAAKGPDYSPLHF | TGTGCCGCAAAGGGGCCAGACTATTCACCCCTCCACTTT | TRBV28 | . | . | TRBJ1-6
CATSDSGRLGGEQFF | TGTGCCACCAGTGATAGCGGGAGGCTGGGGGGTGAGCAGTTCTTC | TRBV24-1 | . | TRBD2 | TRBJ2-1
CAIMTGTGYEQYF | TGTGCCATCATGACCGGGACAGGGTACGAGCAGTACTTC | TRBV10-3 | . | TRBD1 | TRBJ2-7